The clone carrying this T cell receptor (beta chain) was seen a few times. This CDR3 spans 16 amino acids. Germline lookup yields CDR1 SGHTA and CDR2 FQGNSA. Trimming left V 1 base short and J 1 base short, with 11 bases between. The sample originates from a study of blood T cells in healthy people across ages. It was with a sample-barcoded 5' primer and a J-beta primer mix that a second PCR of roughly 7 to 12 cycles was run. Each CDR3 protein gets one entry after TCRdb re-called the 5' RACE reads with MiXCR. The data hold 1.5 million to 2 million distinct CDR3 sequences, with roughly 50% observed a single time.

The chain joins TRBV7-2 to TRBJ2-1; D is perhaps TRBD2 (6 bases). The sample consisted of blood. The receptor was isolated from a woman aged 40-49 years in good health. The CDR3 spells CASSLGHGGSYNEQFF. Here the CDR3 DNA reads TGTGCCAGCAGCTTAGGGCACGGGGGTTCCTACAATGAGCAGTTCTTC.